This T cell receptor beta chain was sequenced in a study of T cell responses to AZD1222 COVID-19 vaccine (dated by TCRdb to the early 2020s). Broadly, across the study: AZD1222 recipients with second doses at about 4 weeks or about 12 weeks were pooled, because spike-specific TCR depth and breadth did not differ between schedules. Enrollment into the trials was organized by age into subgroups of 18-55, 56-69 and 70-plus years, and those subgroups contained approximately 160, 26 and 62 TCR-sequenced participants, respectively. A total of 240 or so trial participants underwent TCR sequencing, of whom about 210 had received two doses of AZD1222 and around 25 had received two doses of the MenACWY control vaccine.

What the time point label conveys for this sample: baseline before first vaccination. Samples from vaccinated people were obtained from the UK trials COV001 and COV002, which included a single-blind randomized controlled phase 2/3 trial of AZD1222 (ChAdOx1 nCoV-19) in healthy adults. For TCRbeta chain sequencing, PBMC samples were collected from trial participants at day 0 and at day 28 after the second dose. Study-wide findings and limitations: The 56-69-year group was small, and its depth increase did not reach significance, likely because of low power. No day 14 peak-response samples were available, so repertoires were characterized only after the peak T cell response. Reportedly, almost half of the unique spike-specific TCRs recognized epitopes lying outside the regions that are mutated in the B.1.351 and B.1.1.7 variants. CD4 TCRs associated with the vaccine covered the entire spike protein, and the dominant responses were in regions 160-218 and 743-854. A significant rise in spike-specific TCR breadth and depth was observed after two AZD1222 doses relative to day 0 and relative to MenACWY recipients. Only six AZD1222 recipients were SARS-CoV-2 seropositive at baseline, limiting conclusions about previously exposed vaccinees. Participants were mostly white British, with more females than males. The authors suggested clonal diversity may have been underestimated.

The CDR3 regions of human TCRbeta chains were analyzed by immunosequencing. As for the original processing: Repertoire TCRs were matched against a reference library of SARS-CoV-2-specific TCRs generated with the MIRA antigen-specificity platform. Breadth meant the fraction of unique TCRs that were SARS-CoV-2-associated, whereas depth meant the fraction of total T cells that were SARS-CoV-2-associated. Each spike-specific TCR was assigned to its reactive spike region and to a CD4 or CD8 class using the MIRA data. Log10-transformed breadth and depth values were compared by one-way ANOVA with Sidak's multiple comparisons tests. The table was pulled from immuneACCESS by TCRdb, which kept in-frame rearrangements only. Such tables lose some clones; where checked, under half of the loss comes from unresolved V genes, and the rest has no known cause. V and J calls and clone size are those listed in that table; D and trimming were worked out from the DNA. This sample has 70,000 to 90,000 clones in its table, and roughly 90% of those were observed once. The ten largest clones represent 2.2% of the sample.

In the case of this clone: Its cognate antigen has yet to be identified. No quality values exist for individual bases; no much larger clone is one base distant.

CDR1 and CDR2 (SGHDN, FVKESK) derive from the germline V gene. The CDR3 spans 17 residues, from the cysteine through the phenylalanine. Of the read, only the CDR3 DNA is kept; its 51 bases are in frame from base 1. Germline trimming: 3 bases from V, 4 bases from J; junction bases outside gene matches: 7. This clonotype was obtained from an adult in good health. Specimen: peripheral blood, collected on day 0 of AZD1222 vaccination. The chain is assembled from TRBV14 and TRBJ2-1, with 12 junctional bases fitting TRBD2. The DNA sequence is as follows: TGTGCCAGCAGCCACCTAGCGGGAGGGGCCTCATACAATGAGCAGTTCTTC. Its coded protein is CASSHLAGGASYNEQFF. The variable domain in full, with residues beyond the CDR3 obtained from the reference TRBV14 and TRBJ2-1 genes, is EAGVTQFPSHSVIEKGQTVTLRCDPISGHDNLYWYRRVMGKEIKFLLHFVKESKQDESGMPNNRFLAERTGGTYSTLKVQPAELEDSGVYFCASSHLAGGASYNEQFFGPGTRLTVL.